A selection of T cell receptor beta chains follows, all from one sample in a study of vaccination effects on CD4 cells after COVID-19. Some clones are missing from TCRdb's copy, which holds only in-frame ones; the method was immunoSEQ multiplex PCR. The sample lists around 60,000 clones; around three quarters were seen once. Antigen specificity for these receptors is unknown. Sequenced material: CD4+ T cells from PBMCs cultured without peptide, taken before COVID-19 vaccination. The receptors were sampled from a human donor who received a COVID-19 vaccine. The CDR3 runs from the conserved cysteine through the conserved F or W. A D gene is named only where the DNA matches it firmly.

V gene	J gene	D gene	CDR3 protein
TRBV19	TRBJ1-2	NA	CASSNIGTQEYGYTF
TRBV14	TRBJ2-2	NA	CASSQSNTGELFF
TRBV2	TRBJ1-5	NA	CASRDFDIPQPQHF
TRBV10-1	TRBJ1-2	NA	CASIETRALQYGYTF
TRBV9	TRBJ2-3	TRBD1	CASSVIGTDTDTQYF
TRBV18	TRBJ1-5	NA	CASSLGLPGAPQHF
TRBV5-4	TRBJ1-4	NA	CASSRDQTGEKLFF
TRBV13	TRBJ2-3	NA	CASRRGGTDTQYF
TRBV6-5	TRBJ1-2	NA	CASSYSKGSYGYTF
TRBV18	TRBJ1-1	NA	CASLAGVNTEAFF
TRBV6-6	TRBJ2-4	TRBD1	CASREGQGLHIQYF
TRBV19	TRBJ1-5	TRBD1	CASRTEGQINQPQHF
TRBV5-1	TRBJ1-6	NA	CASSLAGTRYNSPLHF
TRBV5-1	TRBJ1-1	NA	CASSLAGNTEAFF
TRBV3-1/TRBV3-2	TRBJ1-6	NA	CASSQGVRQDSPLHF
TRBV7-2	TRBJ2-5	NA	CASRSRTRAQETQYF
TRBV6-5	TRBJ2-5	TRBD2	CASRGLAGETQYF
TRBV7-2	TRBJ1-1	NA	CASRTGQMNTEAFF
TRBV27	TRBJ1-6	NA	CASSLGYNFSPLHF
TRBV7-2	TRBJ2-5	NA	CASSFTGTRETQYF
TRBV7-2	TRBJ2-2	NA	CASSLVGGGAGGELFF
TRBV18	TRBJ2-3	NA	CASSPGTDTQYF
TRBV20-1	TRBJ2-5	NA	CSANRKETQYF
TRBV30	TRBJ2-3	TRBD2	CAWSPPGLVSDTQYF